This T cell receptor beta chain was found in a study of cytomegalovirus exposure and HLA in healthy donors. Points from the study as a whole: Reported findings show TCR beta sequences accurately forecast HLA-A and HLA-B alleles in most subjects. The number of N-insertions in an Asian-associated ancestry cluster was reportedly below the approximately 680-donor mean in a later analysis.

V was clipped by 6 bases and J by 5 bases, with 15 bases between them. The germline gives CDR1 SGHRS, CDR2 YFSETQ. This CDR3 spans 14 amino acids. This clone has only one observation. What it recognizes is unknown. Unrecorded immune exposures were likely, despite nominal health at sampling. This PCR relied on a set of 60 Vbeta primers and 13 Jbeta primers. The repertoire was sequenced with immunoSEQ multiplex PCR; TCRdb's copy has only in-frame clones and lacks some. The top ten clones hold around 3% of a sample with 120,000 or so clones, approximately 80% of them seen once. Sequenced sample: PBMCs. The sequence was collected from a woman in her fifties or sixties in good health and CMV-seropositive. V is TRBV5-1 and J is TRBJ2-1, with D maybe TRBD2 (5 bases). The DNA of the CDR3 is TGCGCCAGCACTTCTGTAGGGCGGGACAATGAGCAGTTCTTC. Protein: CASTSVGRDNEQFF.